The entry below gives a single T cell receptor (beta chain) sequence along with its context. This sample is drawn from a study of shared clonotypes between healthy human individuals. Germline trimming cut 1 base from V and 6 bases from J; bases unmatched to any gene: 6. Germline values: CDR1 SGHAT, CDR2 FQNNGV. This CDR3 is 15 amino acids long. The protocol was immunoSEQ multiplex PCR, while the TCRdb copy is restricted to in-frame clones and leaves out a portion. This sample carries about 2.4 million clones, roughly 93% of them seen once, and the ten largest clones take approximately 0.37%. Material: naive CD4+ T cells from PBMCs. As to subset: CD45RA+ positively selected. V usage is TRBV11-2 and J usage is TRBJ2-3, with TRBD2 matching 8 bases. This TCR was sampled from a man younger than 30 in good health. Some clones in this sample may be carry-over from other donors' samples. The CDR3 loop is CASSLAGGRGDTQYF. The CDR3 DNA follows: TGTGCCAGCAGCTTAGCGGGAGGGCGGGGTGATACGCAGTATTTT. Drawing the rest from reference TRBV11-2 and TRBJ2-3, the complete variable domain is EAGVAQSPRYKIIEKRQSVAFWCNPISGHATLYWYQQILGQGPKLLIQFQNNGVVDDSQLPKDRFSAERLKGVDSTLKIQPAKLEDSAVYLCASSLAGGRGDTQYFGPGTRLTVL.